The present entry profiles one T cell receptor (beta chain) with its context. This entry comes from a study of blood T cell repertoires in COVID-19. Study summary: The United States, Italy and Spain supplied acute and convalescent COVID-19 samples. T cells, B-cell-depleted T cells, or PBMCs provided the cDNA or gDNA that served as material.

Original processing methods: For nucleated cells, counts were estimated from reference gene primer amplification. Libraries were prepared by immunoSEQ multiplex PCR; TCRdb keeps only in-frame clonotypes and omits some of them. V and J calls plus clone size are reproduced from that table; the DNA served to infer D and trimming. Altogether some 120,000 clones are present, roughly 85% being singletons, with the ten largest covering 20% to 25%. V was clipped by 1 base and J by 8 bases, with 13 bases between them. The CDR3 extends over 14 amino acids. Germline V lookup: CDR1 SGHTA, CDR2 FQGNSA. Sequencing was carried out using peripheral blood. This chain joins TRBV7-2 and TRBJ2-3, with D perhaps matching TRBD2 (7 bases). The sequence was collected from a human donor in a cohort sampled during active COVID-19. The CDR3 DNA sequence: TGTGCCAGCAGCTTAGAAGGGGGGGCCGGTACGCAGTATTTT. Protein: CASSLEGGAGTQYF. The full variable domain, completed using reference TRBV7-2 and TRBJ2-3, is GAGVSQSPSNKVTEKGKDVELRCDPISGHTALYWYRQSLGQGLEFLIYFQGNSAPDKSGLPSDRFSAERTGGSVSTLTIQRTQQEDSAVYLCASSLEGGAGTQYFGPGTRLTVL.